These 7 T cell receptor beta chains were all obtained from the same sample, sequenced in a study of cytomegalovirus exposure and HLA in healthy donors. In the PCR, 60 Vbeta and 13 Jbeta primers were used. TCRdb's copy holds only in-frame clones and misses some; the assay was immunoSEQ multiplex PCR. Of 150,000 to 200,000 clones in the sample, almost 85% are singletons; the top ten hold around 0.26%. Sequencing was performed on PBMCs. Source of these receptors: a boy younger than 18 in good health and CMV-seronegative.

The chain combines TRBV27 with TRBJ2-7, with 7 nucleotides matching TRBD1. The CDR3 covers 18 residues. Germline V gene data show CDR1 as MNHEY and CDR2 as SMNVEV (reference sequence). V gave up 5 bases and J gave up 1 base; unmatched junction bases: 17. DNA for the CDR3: TGTGCCAGCAGTCCCAGGGTCCTATCAGGGGGAGATTCCTACGAGCAGTACTTC. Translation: CASSPRVLSGGDSYEQYF.

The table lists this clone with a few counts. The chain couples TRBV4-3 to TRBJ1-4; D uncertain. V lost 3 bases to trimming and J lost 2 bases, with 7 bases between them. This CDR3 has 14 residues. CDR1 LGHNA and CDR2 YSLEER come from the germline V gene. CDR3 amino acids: CASSQETTNEKLFF. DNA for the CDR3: TGCGCCAGCAGCCAGGAGACCACTAATGAAAAACTGTTTTTT.

This chain's CDR3 is CASSGTGLTVYGYTF. CDR3 in DNA: TGTGCCAGCTCAGGAACAGGGTTGACTGTCTATGGCTACACCTTC. The chain is built from TRBV18 and TRBJ1-2; D is perhaps TRBD1 (6 bases). Trimming cost V 5 bases and J 4 bases, with 17 bases left between them. CDR3 length: 15 amino acids. CDR1 KGHSH and CDR2 LQKENI come from the germline V gene.

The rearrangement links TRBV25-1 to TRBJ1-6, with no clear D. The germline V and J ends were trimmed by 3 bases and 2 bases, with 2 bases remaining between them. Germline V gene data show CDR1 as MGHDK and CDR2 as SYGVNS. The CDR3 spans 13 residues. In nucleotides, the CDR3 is TGTGCCAGCAGTGACACCTATAATTCACCCCTCCACTTT. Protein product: CASSDTYNSPLHF.

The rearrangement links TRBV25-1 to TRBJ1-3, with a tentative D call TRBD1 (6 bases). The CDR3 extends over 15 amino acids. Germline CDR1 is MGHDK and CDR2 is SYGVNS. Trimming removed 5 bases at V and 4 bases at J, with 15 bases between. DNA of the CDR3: TGTGCCAGCAGTCAGGGCCTGGGGGCGGGAAACACCATATATTTT. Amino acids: CASSQGLGAGNTIYF.

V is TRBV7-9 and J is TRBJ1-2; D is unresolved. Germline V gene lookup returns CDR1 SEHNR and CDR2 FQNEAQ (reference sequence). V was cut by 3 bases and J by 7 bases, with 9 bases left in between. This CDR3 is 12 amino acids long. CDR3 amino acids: CASSFSEGGYTF. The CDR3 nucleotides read TGTGCCAGCAGCTTCTCGGAGGGTGGCTACACCTTC.

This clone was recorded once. CDR3 amino acids: CASSASGLAGGYEQYF. CDR3 coding DNA: TGTGCCAGCAGTGCCTCGGGACTAGCGGGGGGATACGAGCAGTACTTC. The chain links TRBV6-6 to TRBJ2-7, with 15 bases fitting TRBD2. The CDR3 length is 16 residues. Germline V gene lookup returns CDR1 MNHNY and CDR2 SVGAGI (reference sequence). The V gene end was trimmed by 5 bases and the J gene end by 4 bases; junction bases not matched to a gene: 6.